Sequencing of this TCR beta chain was carried out in a study of shared clonotypes between healthy human individuals. Naive CD8 cells lacked CD45RO, underwent positive selection for CCR7 and left out terminally differentiated effector memory CD45RA+ cells. Measured with immunoSEQ multiplex PCR; TCRdb has only the in-frame clones, and not every one. This repertoire shows a few hundred thousand clones, 95% to 96% found once; its top ten account for 0.095% to 0.12%. The sequence derives from a woman aged 30 to 39 in good health. Sequenced material: naive CD8+ T cells sorted from blood.

The CDR3 region is CASSDWGEAYNEQFF. DNA of the CDR3: TGTGCCAGCAGTGATTGGGGGGAGGCCTACAATGAGCAGTTCTTC. The J gene is TRBJ2-1, the V gene TRBV6-1; D perhaps matches TRBD2 (6 bases). From germline, CDR1 is MNHNS and CDR2 SASEGT. The CDR3 extends over 15 amino acids. With 3 bases removed from V and 2 bases from J, the gap between germline ends came to 11 bases.